This T cell receptor (beta chain) originates from a study of identical twins. Regarding the study as a whole: A lower insertion count was a feature of abundant cord blood beta clonotypes, with no such feature in memory repertoires. There was an excess of low generation probability in the out-of-frame alpha sequences that twins shared. With monozygotic twins, out-of-frame TCR alpha sharing exceeded what models estimated.

Deletions cut 2 bases from V and 4 bases from J, with 11 bases between. The CDR3 consists of 14 residues. CDR1 is SGHTA and CDR2 is FQGNSA in the germline V gene. This clonotype was counted a few times. Its target is unknown. Unique molecular identifiers were present on the cDNA, and a universal primer site came from template switching. One entry per CDR3 protein results from TCRdb running MiXCR on the 5' RACE reads. This table holds about 250,000 distinct CDR3 sequences, around an eighth found once. The chain couples TRBV7-2 to TRBJ2-5; the D gene could be TRBD1 or TRBD2 (5 bases each). The sequence came from a woman between 18 and 30 years old in good health. Sequencing was carried out using memory (CD45RO+) T cells sorted from blood. The CDR3 DNA follows: TGTGCCAGCAGCTTAAATCCGGGGCGAGAGACCCAGTACTTC. It specifies CASSLNPGRETQYF.